This entry features one T cell receptor (beta chain) sequence. Participants' own reports of clinical history determined their cohort assignment. The sample comes from a study of blood T cell repertoires in COVID-19. Study-level background: Nucleic acid was either cDNA or gDNA, and it came from T cells, B-cell-depleted T cells, or PBMCs.

Sequencing used immunoSEQ multiplex PCR; TCRdb keeps in-frame clones, though not all of them. The profile covers a few hundred thousand clones, with roughly 90% appearing a single time and 10% to 13% taken by the ten largest. The clonotype comes from a man in his late teens or twenties with acute COVID-19. The sample comprised PBMCs or T cells enriched from blood (not recorded which).

The CDR3 loop reads CASSRDSLGELFF. CDR3 DNA sequence: TGTGCCAGCAGTCGGGACTCCCTCGGGGAGCTGTTTTTT. This rearrangement joins TRBV6-5 to TRBJ2-2, with D tentatively TRBD2 (6 bases). Trimming took 5 bases from V and 7 from J, leaving 11 bases between them. CDR3 length: 13 residues. Germline V CDR1 and CDR2: MNHEY, SVGAGI.